A single sample is the source of the 18 T cell receptor beta chains below, sequenced in a study of cytomegalovirus exposure and HLA in healthy donors. The study ran its PCR with 60 Vbeta and 13 Jbeta primers. Profiling relied on immunoSEQ multiplex PCR, and the TCRdb table lists in-frame clones only, not all of them. The table shows some 100,000 clones, with roughly 69% occurring only once. The sequenced material came from PBMCs. The receptors come from a woman in her 70s in good health and CMV-seropositive.

V gene TRBV9 combines with J gene TRBJ1-3; D is ambiguous. This CDR3 is 16 amino acids long. V was clipped by 2 bases and J by 0 bases, with 12 bases between them. Germline assignment: CDR1 SGDLS and CDR2 YYNGEE. Written as DNA, the CDR3 is TGTGCCAGCAGCGTGAACAGCTTGAGCTCTGGAAACACCATATATTTT. Translation gives CASSVNSLSSGNTIYF.

This clone has a single count. The chain uses TRBV23-1 and TRBJ2-7; D unclear. TRBV23-1 is sorted into the ORF group, with uncertain function. With 4 bases removed from V and 3 bases from J, the gap between germline ends came to 16 bases. The CDR3 totals 15 residues. CDR3 region: CASSPRYPRDYEQYF. In DNA form, the CDR3 reads TGCGCCAGCAGTCCCCGCTACCCAAGAGACTACGAGCAGTACTTC.

The V and J genes are TRBV15 and TRBJ2-3; TRBD2 is a possible D gene (5 bases). The ends were cut back, 5 bases at V and 2 bases at J, with 11 bases in the middle. The CDR3 is 14 residues long. Germline assignment: CDR1 LNHNV and CDR2 YYDKDF (reference sequence). The CDR3 DNA follows: TGTGCCACCAGCGGGAGACGGTCCACAGATACGCAGTATTTT. Its protein product is CATSGRRSTDTQYF.

This rearrangement joins TRBV5-1 to TRBJ2-7, with 9 bases lining up with TRBD1. J gave up 4 bases and V 4 bases, and 6 bases lay outside the gene matches. Germline V gene data show CDR1 as SGHRS and CDR2 as YFSETQ. This CDR3 comprises 14 residues. The CDR3, as DNA: TGCGCCAGCAGCCTCGACAGGGGGTGGTACGAGCAGTACTTC. This codes for CASSLDRGWYEQYF. The full variable domain, in which reference TRBV5-1 and TRBJ2-7 provide the parts outside the CDR3, is KAGVTQTPRYLIKTRGQQVTLSCSPISGHRSVSWYQQTPGQGLQFLFEYFSETQRNKGNFPGRFSGRQFSNSRSEMNVSTLELGDSALYLCASSLDRGWYEQYFGPGTRLTVT.

The chain has TRBV7-7 and TRBJ2-2, with D perhaps matching TRBD2 (7 bases). This CDR3 contains 15 residues. V lost 5 bases, J lost 4 bases, and 14 bases lay in between. Germline values: CDR1 SSHAT, CDR2 FNYEAQ (reference sequence). CDR3 sequence (DNA): TGTGCCAGCAGCCCCCGGGGGGCGGGCACCGGGGAGCTGTTTTTT. Amino acid sequence: CASSPRGAGTGELFF.

In regard to this clone: Distinct nucleotide sequences in the sample also encode this CDR3. V usage is TRBV10-1 and J usage is TRBJ1-6, with TRBD1 matching over 7 bases. This CDR3 is built from 17 residues. After removal of 5 bases from V and 10 bases from J, the junction contained 17 bases not matched to a gene. CDR1 and CDR2 from the germline V gene are WNHNN and SYGVQD (reference sequence). The CDR3 region is CASSPHTDRRVSSPLHF. The DNA for the CDR3 is TGCGCCAGCAGTCCTCACACGGACAGGAGGGTGAGCTCACCCCTCCACTTT.

The sample holds a few counts of this clone. The rearrangement links TRBV6-1 to TRBJ1-2, with unresolved D. The CDR3 runs to 14 residues. Germline values: CDR1 MNHNS, CDR2 SASEGT. The V and J ends lost 0 bases and 4 bases respectively, with 9 bases between them. CDR3 in amino acids: CASSEARGLYGYTF. The CDR3 DNA reads as TGTGCCAGCAGTGAAGCAAGAGGTCTCTATGGCTACACCTTC.

The chain combines TRBV30 with TRBJ2-7; 10 bases are shared with TRBD2. CDR1 and CDR2 from the germline V gene are GTSNPN and SVGIG (reference sequence). The CDR3 is made up of 13 amino acids. V gave up 4 bases and J gave up 6 bases; unmatched junction bases: 6. As DNA, the CDR3 is TGTGCCTGGACCCGACTAGCGGGTAGCGAGCAGTACTTC. It translates to CAWTRLAGSEQYF.

The J gene is TRBJ2-2, the V gene TRBV6-1; 8 bases agree with TRBD1. CDR3 size: 15 residues. The germline V gene has CDR1 MNHNS and CDR2 SASEGT. V shed 6 bases and J 6 bases; nucleotides not matched to a gene: 9. The CDR3 reads CASSTQDRVAGELFF. In DNA, the CDR3 is TGTGCCAGCAGCACACAGGACAGGGTGGCCGGGGAGCTGTTTTTT.

This chain joins TRBV2 and TRBJ1-3; D perhaps matches TRBD1 (5 bases). The CDR3 spans 16 residues. CDR1 is SNHLY and CDR2 is FYNNEI in the germline V gene. The ends were cut back, 4 bases at V and 4 bases at J, with 17 bases in the middle. The CDR3 region has the DNA TGTGCCAGCAGTGGAGTAGGCCAGGGATTCGGAAACACCATATATTTT. This encodes CASSGVGQGFGNTIYF.

This chain connects TRBV10-2 to TRBJ1-1; 8 nucleotides match TRBD1. This CDR3 has 13 residues. J gave up 10 bases and V 6 bases, and 10 bases lay outside the gene matches. The germline gives CDR1 WSHSY, CDR2 SAAADI. CDR3 DNA: TGCGCCAGCAGCTTCGGACAGGGATTGGGAGCTTTCTTT. Protein product: CASSFGQGLGAFF.

The V and J genes are TRBV6-1 and TRBJ2-7; the match to TRBD2 covers 12 bases. Unmatched junction bases numbered 4, after V lost 7 bases and J lost 0 bases. From germline, CDR1 is MNHNS and CDR2 SASEGT. The CDR3 extends over 15 amino acids. The CDR3 coding sequence is TGTGCCAGCAAGTGGACTAGCGGGGACTCCTACGAGCAGTACTTC. Amino acid sequence: CASKWTSGDSYEQYF.

The chain uses TRBV30 and TRBJ1-2; TRBD1 might be the D (5 bases). V lost 3 bases, J lost 7 bases, and 18 bases lay in between. The CDR3 length is 14 residues. Germline CDR1 reads GTSNPN; CDR2 reads SVGIG (reference sequence). The CDR3 nucleotides are TGTGCCTGGAGACCCCCGAGCAGGGCGAGTGGCTACACCTTC. Translating it yields CAWRPPSRASGYTF.

This clone was observed a few times. This chain uses TRBV14 with TRBJ1-2, with D perhaps TRBD1 (5 bases). Germline V CDR1 and CDR2: SGHDN, FVKESK. This CDR3 is 14 amino acids long. Trimming cost V 3 bases and J 8 bases, with 16 bases left between them. CDR3 sequence (DNA): TGTGCCAGCAGCCAGGGGACTGAGGTTTGGGGCTACACCTTC. It translates to CASSQGTEVWGYTF.

This clone was seen only a few times. The rearrangement links TRBV7-2 to TRBJ1-3, with D hard to call. Trimming removed 5 bases at V and 4 bases at J, with 15 bases between. The CDR3 is 15 residues long. Germline V gives CDR1 SGHTA, CDR2 FQGNSA. The CDR3 protein is CASSTGPGRGNTIYF. CDR3 nucleotides: TGTGCCAGCAGCACCGGGCCCGGGAGGGGAAACACCATATATTTT. The variable domain in full, with the rest retrieved from reference TRBV7-2 and TRBJ1-3, is GAGVSQSPSNKVTEKGKDVELRCDPISGHTALYWYRQSLGQGLEFLIYFQGNSAPDKSGLPSDRFSAERTGGSVSTLTIQRTQQEDSAVYLCASSTGPGRGNTIYFGEGSWLTVV.

This clone has only a few counts. This chain uses TRBV4-1 with TRBJ2-7, with 8 bases aligning to TRBD1. This CDR3 region has 15 residues. Germline lookup yields CDR1 MGHRA and CDR2 YSYEKL. Trimming cost V 2 bases and J 1 base; bases outside gene matches: 4. The CDR3 DNA reads as TGCGCCAGCAGCCAAAGGACAGGGAAATCCTACGAGCAGTACTTC. It is translated as CASSQRTGKSYEQYF.

The chain links TRBV6-1 to TRBJ2-7; no reliable D call. Germline CDR1 and CDR2: MNHNS and SASEGT. Trimming shortened V by 11 bases and J by 4 bases, and 15 bases separated the two germline ends. This CDR3 contains 12 residues. CDR3 in amino acids: CACDKTQYEQYF. CDR3 sequence (DNA): TGTGCCTGCGACAAGACGCAATACGAGCAGTACTTC.

The gene calls are TRBV20-1 and TRBJ1-1, with no clear D. The CDR3 loop spans 11 amino acids. Germline loops: CDR1 DFQATT, CDR2 SNEGSKA (reference sequence). The CDR3 coding sequence is TGCAGGGCAGAGGGGAACACTGAAGCTTTCTTT. It translates to CRAEGNTEAFF.